Listed below are T cell receptor beta chains from one sample, sequenced in a study of blood T cell repertoires in COVID-19. Repertoires were generated with immunoSEQ multiplex PCR, while TCRdb's copy carries only in-frame clones and drops some. Of 88,000 or so clones in the sample, approximately 86% were seen once. Sequenced: peripheral blood. The receptors originated from a man between 60 and 70 years old with acute or convalescent COVID-19. Both conserved end residues are part of each CDR3. Fields, in order: clone size, D gene, V gene, J gene, CDR3 protein, CDR3 DNA. The D gene is left open where the match is weak. The size of a clone is reported for some rows only, either as once, few or many, or as a class for expanded clones.

>-|TRBD1|TRBV5-1|TRBJ1-1
CASSFGTALNTEAFF
TGCGCCAGCAGCTTCGGGACAGCTCTAAACACTGAAGCTTTCTTT
>once|TRBD1|TRBV27|TRBJ2-7
CASSLSAGTGSYEQYF
TGTGCCAGCAGTTTATCTGCCGGGACAGGTTCCTACGAGCAGTACTTC
>once|-|TRBV5-1|TRBJ1-1
CASSLDQIKNEAFF
TGCGCCAGCAGCTTGGATCAGATAAAGAATGAAGCTTTCTTT
>-|-|TRBV5-1|TRBJ2-7
CASSLVSEGLGEQYF
TGCGCCAGCAGCTTGGTCTCTGAGGGCCTGGGGGAGCAGTACTTC
>-|TRBD1|TRBV5-6|TRBJ1-2
CASSLVSGQGINYGYTF
TGTGCCAGCAGCTTGGTGTCGGGACAGGGCATCAACTATGGCTACACCTTC
>-|TRBD1|TRBV3-1/TRBV3-2|TRBJ1-4
CASSRGQPNEKLFF
TGTGCCAGCAGCCGGGGACAGCCGAATGAAAAACTGTTTTTT
>-|-|TRBV5-1|TRBJ1-4
CASSLTGKSNEKLFF
TGCGCCAGCAGCTTAACAGGAAAATCTAATGAAAAACTGTTTTTT
>-|-|TRBV2|TRBJ2-1
CASMVLAGISSYNEQFF
TGTGCCAGCATGGTTTTGGCGGGGATAAGCTCCTACAATGAGCAGTTCTTC
>-|TRBD2|TRBV5-1|TRBJ2-7
CASSEGLSYEQYF
TGCGCCAGCAGCGAGGGACTATCCTACGAGCAGTACTTC
>-|-|TRBV7-8|TRBJ2-3
CASSRRGNRADTQYF
TGTGCCAGCAGTCGTCGGGGGAATCGAGCAGATACGCAGTATTTT
>-|TRBD1|TRBV29-1|TRBJ2-7
CSVAEGASEQYF
TGCAGCGTTGCTGAGGGGGCTAGCGAGCAGTACTTC
>-|-|TRBV29-1|TRBJ2-5
CSVEGRSEETQYF
TGCAGCGTGGAGGGACGGTCCGAGGAGACCCAGTACTTC
>-|-|TRBV19|TRBJ1-5
CASSIRQGNQPQHF
TGTGCCAGTAGTATAAGACAGGGCAATCAGCCCCAGCATTTT
>-|-|TRBV19|TRBJ2-5
CASRSTEAGLETQYF
TGTGCCAGTAGGTCAACTGAAGCGGGTTTGGAGACCCAGTACTTC
>once|TRBD2|TRBV7-9|TRBJ2-2
CASLVAGGNTGELFF
TGTGCCAGCCTCGTAGCGGGAGGGAACACCGGGGAGCTGTTTTTT
>-|TRBD2|TRBV7-6|TRBJ2-2
CASSLGAGGPGAGELFF
TGTGCCAGCAGCTTAGGAGCGGGGGGGCCGGGTGCCGGGGAGCTGTTTTTT
>-|-|TRBV6-5|TRBJ1-5
CASSEAGAEHQPQHF
TGTGCCAGCAGCGAGGCGGGGGCGGAACATCAGCCCCAGCATTTT
>few|TRBD1|TRBV5-1|TRBJ1-2
CASSLGTGTNYGYTF
TGCGCCAGCAGCTTGGGGACAGGAACTAACTATGGCTACACCTTC
>-|TRBD1|TRBV27|TRBJ1-2
CASSSYSTGGRGYTF
TGTGCCAGCAGTTCCTACTCGACAGGGGGCCGTGGCTACACCTTC
>-|TRBD1|TRBV5-1|TRBJ1-1
CASSLAPGGTDTEAFF
TGCGCCAGCAGCTTGGCACCAGGGGGCACGGACACTGAAGCTTTCTTT
>-|TRBD2|TRBV30|TRBJ2-2
CAWSVRRAGDRSGELFF
TGTGCCTGGAGTGTACGAAGGGCGGGGGATAGGAGCGGGGAGCTGTTTTTT
>-|-|TRBV2|TRBJ1-3
CASREQQGPGNTIYF
TGTGCCAGCAGGGAACAACAGGGCCCTGGAAACACCATATATTTT
>once|TRBD2|TRBV30|TRBJ2-1
CAWSALSGSYNEQFF
TGTGCCTGGAGTGCCCTTAGCGGGAGCTACAATGAGCAGTTCTTC
>few|-|TRBV5-4|TRBJ1-1
CASSLPLGQNTEAFF
TGTGCCAGCAGCTTACCCCTGGGACAGAACACTGAAGCTTTCTTT
>-|-|TRBV5-4|TRBJ2-6
CASRAPLGANVLTF
TGTGCCAGCAGAGCCCCCCTCGGGGCCAACGTCCTGACTTTC
>-|-|TRBV5-4|TRBJ2-2
CASSLAGSHTGELFF
TGTGCCAGCAGCTTGGCAGGTTCCCACACCGGGGAGCTGTTTTTT
>-|TRBD1|TRBV7-8|TRBJ1-2
CASSLTTGINYGYTF
TGTGCCAGCAGCTTAACGACAGGGATTAACTATGGCTACACCTTC
>-|-|TRBV5-4|TRBJ1-2
CASSLDRFNYGYTF
TGTGCCAGCAGCTTGGACAGGTTTAACTATGGCTACACCTTC